This T cell receptor beta chain was recorded in a study of tumor T cells in aggressive B-cell lymphoma. Trimming cost V 0 bases and J 4 bases, with 8 bases left between them. The CDR3 sequence is 14 residues long. Germline V lookup: CDR1 SGHNT, CDR2 YYREEE (reference sequence). The protocol was immunoSEQ multiplex PCR, while the TCRdb copy is restricted to in-frame clones and leaves out a portion. Here the sample spans some 11,000 clones, 80% to 95% being singletons. This clone has just one count. The sequence was collected from an adult with diffuse large B cell lymphoma. Sample: tumor tissue. The rearrangement links TRBV5-4 to TRBJ2-1, with a tentative D call TRBD1 (5 bases). The CDR3 loop reads CASSLGTYYNEQFF. CDR3 bases: TGTGCCAGCAGCTTGGGGACATATTACAATGAGCAGTTCTTC.